Shown below are 29 T cell receptor beta chains from a single sample sequenced in a study of T-cell reconstitution after alpha-beta-depleted transplantation in children. Library preparation (for TCRbeta) was performed with unique molecular identifiers. TCRdb ran MiXCR on the PCR reads and lists one entry per CDR3 protein. The sample contains about 980,000 distinct CDR3 sequences, around 30% of which appear only once. The source material was PBMCs, mostly from graft donor cells, sampled 360 days after TCRalphabeta/CD19-depleted stem cell transplant. The origin of the receptors is a boy in the first two years of life who had a stem cell transplant for SCID, so the T cells may come from the graft donor.

In its sample, this clonotype was seen a few times. The V call is TRBV20-1, the J call TRBJ2-7, with 9 bases identical to TRBD2. Looked up from germline, CDR1 is DFQATT and CDR2 is SNEGSKA (reference sequence). V dropped 3 bases and J dropped 1; count of bases not matched to a gene: 4. The length of the CDR3 is 14 residues. CDR3 sequence: CSASAGGTSYEQYF. The CDR3 DNA reads TGCAGTGCTAGTGCGGGGGGGACTTCCTACGAGCAGTACTTC.

This clonotype occurred a few times. The J gene is TRBJ2-1, the V gene TRBV29-1; 11 bases are shared with TRBD2. The CDR3 loop spans 13 amino acids. The V and J ends lost 5 bases and 8 bases, in that order; junction bases with no gene match: 5. Per germline, CDR1 SQVTM and CDR2 ANQGSEA. DNA of the CDR3: TGCAGCGTTTTAGCGGGGGGGCTTGATGAGCAGTTCTTC. The encoded protein is CSVLAGGLDEQFF.

V usage is TRBV5-1 and J usage is TRBJ1-1; 7 nucleotides match TRBD1. Germline trimming cut 0 bases from V and 1 base from J; bases unmatched to any gene: 18. The CDR3 runs 20 residues. CDR1 and CDR2 from the germline V gene are SGHRS and YFSETQ. The CDR3 region has the DNA TGCGCCAGCAGCTTGGCCCCCCAGGGGGTGACAATTAACGCGAACACTGAAGCTTTCTTT. Translation gives CASSLAPQGVTINANTEAFF.

The chain carries TRBV5-1 and TRBJ1-1, with D maybe TRBD1 (5 bases). CDR3 size: 14 residues. V shed 2 bases and J shed 1 base, with 9 bases lying between them. Germline V gives CDR1 SGHRS, CDR2 YFSETQ. The CDR3 nucleotides are TGCGCCAGCAGCTTACAGGAATCGAACACTGAAGCTTTCTTT. As protein: CASSLQESNTEAFF.

This clonotype turned up a few times. The J gene is TRBJ2-1, the V gene TRBV9, with D perhaps matching TRBD1 (6 bases). Germline assignment: CDR1 SGDLS and CDR2 YYNGEE. V was cut by 0 bases and J by 0 bases, with 10 bases left in between. The CDR3 runs to 16 residues. The CDR3 spells CASSVVGGSSYNEQFF. For the CDR3, the DNA is TGTGCCAGCAGCGTAGTAGGGGGAAGCTCCTACAATGAGCAGTTCTTC.

This clonotype was detected a few times. CDR3 sequence: CASSLSDKAYEQYF. CDR3 coding DNA: TGTGCCAGCAGCCTATCGGACAAAGCCTACGAGCAGTACTTC. The chain has TRBV3-1 and TRBJ2-7, with D possibly being TRBD1 (5 bases). The CDR3 spans 14 residues. V was pared by 4 bases and J by 2 bases, with 12 bases between. Germline CDR1 reads LGHDT; CDR2 reads YNNKEL (reference sequence).

The chain is built from TRBV7-3 and TRBJ2-1; D is unclear. CDR3 length: 15 residues. Germline CDR1 SGHTA, CDR2 FQGTGA. V was cut by 0 bases and J by 5 bases, with 11 bases left in between. CDR3 sequence reads: CASSLTGTTHNEQFF. As DNA, the CDR3 is TGTGCCAGCAGCTTAACGGGTACTACCCACAATGAGCAGTTCTTC.

A few counts support this clonotype. The chain is built from TRBV20-1 and TRBJ2-7; no firm D call. V gave up 1 base and J gave up 5 bases, with 12 bases separating them. Germline V gives CDR1 DFQATT, CDR2 SNEGSKA (reference sequence). There are 13 residues in the CDR3. The CDR3 DNA reads as TGCAGTGCTAGAGGCAGAAGACCCAACGAGCAGTACTTC. Its translation: CSARGRRPNEQYF.

The chain recombines TRBV5-6 with TRBJ1-2; 7 bases are a match to TRBD1. Germline CDR1 and CDR2: SGHDT and YYEEEE. The V gene end was trimmed by 1 base and the J gene end by 4 bases; junction bases not matched to a gene: 7. CDR3 length: 15 residues. CDR3 nucleotide sequence: TGTGCCAGCAGCTTGCCGGGACAGCCCTCCTATGGCTACACCTTC. This encodes CASSLPGQPSYGYTF.

V is TRBV5-1 and J is TRBJ2-7; perhaps TRBD1 as D (5 bases). The CDR3 totals 13 residues. V lost 1 base and J 6 bases, leaving 11 bases between the germline ends. CDR1 SGHRS and CDR2 YFSETQ come from the germline V gene. CDR3 bases: TGCGCCAGCAGCTTGCAAACAGGTGGCGAGCAGTACTTC. Amino acids: CASSLQTGGEQYF.

The chain couples TRBV12-3 or TRBV12-4 to TRBJ2-1; 7 nucleotides match TRBD2. The CDR3 runs to 11 residues. V shed 7 bases and J 14 bases; nucleotides not matched to a gene: 8. In DNA form, the CDR3 reads TGTGCCAGCACTACTCGGGGGGAGGAGTTCTTC. Translating gives CASTTRGEEFF.

This chain connects TRBV5-1 to TRBJ1-2; D gene ambiguous. This CDR3 is 14 amino acids long. Trimming removed 2 bases at V and 7 bases at J, with 15 bases between. Germline V gene sequence: CDR1 SGHRS, CDR2 YFSETQ. CDR3 sequence reads: CASSFGNDWGGYTF. Here the CDR3 DNA reads TGCGCCAGCAGCTTCGGAAACGACTGGGGTGGCTACACCTTC.

This clonotype was recorded a few times. The chain has TRBV28 and TRBJ2-1; D is tentatively TRBD1 or TRBD2 (5 bases each). The germline V gene encodes CDR1 MDHEN and CDR2 SYDVKM. The CDR3 is made up of 15 amino acids. Trimming cost V 6 bases and J 3 bases, with 15 bases left between them. The CDR3 region has the DNA TGTGCCAGCAGCCCGGGACGGTTCCTCTACAATGAGCAGTTCTTC. Translating it yields CASSPGRFLYNEQFF.

The chain is built from TRBV20-1 and TRBJ1-1; unclear D gene. The CDR3 is 15 amino acids. Germline values: CDR1 DFQATT, CDR2 SNEGSKA (reference sequence). V lost 6 bases to trimming and J lost 0 bases, with 17 bases between them. The chain's CDR3 is CSAIRQAPMNTEAFF. DNA of the CDR3: TGCAGTGCAATTCGTCAGGCTCCGATGAACACTGAAGCTTTCTTT.

The CDR3 bases are TGTGCCAGCAGCCAAAGGACGGACCAAGAGACCCAGTACTTC. It specifies CASSQRTDQETQYF. This chain uses TRBV6-2 or TRBV6-3 with TRBJ2-5, with D uncertain. V lost 6 bases and J lost 0, with 11 bases in between. The CDR3 loop spans 14 amino acids. CDR1 and CDR2 (germline): MNHEY, SVGEGT.

The CDR3 is CSARTSGGPNTGELFF. In DNA form, the CDR3 reads TGCAGTGCTAGAACCTCGGGGGGGCCGAACACCGGGGAGCTGTTTTTT. The V gene is TRBV20-1, the J gene TRBJ2-2; TRBD2 aligns across 8 bases. The CDR3 sequence is 16 residues long. V gave up 2 bases and J gave up 0 bases; unmatched junction bases: 5. Germline lookup yields CDR1 DFQATT and CDR2 SNEGSKA (reference sequence).

This chain joins TRBV11-2 and TRBJ2-7, with TRBD1 identical over 10 bases. The CDR3 sequence is 14 residues long. Germline assignment: CDR1 SGHAT and CDR2 FQNNGV. After removal of 4 bases from V and 5 bases from J, the junction contained 5 bases not matched to a gene. DNA of the CDR3: TGTGCCAGCAGCTCCCGGGACAGGGGACACGAGCAGTACTTC. Amino acid sequence: CASSSRDRGHEQYF.

This clonotype was counted a few times. J is TRBJ2-7 and V is TRBV7-6; 8 bases are shared with TRBD1. The CDR3 runs 14 residues. From germline, CDR1 is SGHVS and CDR2 FNYEAQ. After removal of 5 bases from V and 4 bases from J, the junction contained 7 bases not matched to a gene. The CDR3 DNA is TGTGCCAGCAGCACGAGGACAGGGTGGTACGAGCAGTACTTC. Its translation is CASSTRTGWYEQYF.

In nucleotides, the CDR3 is TGTGCCAGCACCCAGACTAGCGGCACCTACGAGCAGTACTTC. Amino acids: CASTQTSGTYEQYF. V is TRBV3-1 and J is TRBJ2-7, with 9 positions matching TRBD2. V shed 7 bases, J shed 2 bases, and the junction held 6 bases outside the gene matches. There are 14 residues in the CDR3. Per germline, CDR1 LGHDT and CDR2 YNNKEL (reference sequence).

This clonotype occurred a few times. V is TRBV12-3 or TRBV12-4 and J is TRBJ1-1; TRBD1 is a possible D gene (6 bases). The CDR3 is 16 amino acids. Deletions cut 1 base from V and 3 bases from J, with 15 bases between. The CDR3 loop is CASSLGGGRTHTEAFF. CDR3 nucleotide sequence: TGTGCCAGCAGTTTAGGGGGGGGCCGAACCCACACTGAAGCTTTCTTT.

V and J are TRBV27 and TRBJ1-3; D might be TRBD1 (5 bases). V lost 5 bases and J lost 0, with 14 bases in between. The V gene's germline CDR1 is MNHEY and CDR2 SMNVEV (reference sequence). This CDR3 has 16 residues. In DNA, the CDR3 is TGTGCCAGCAGTGGGGCGGGTGAGCCCTCTGGAAACACCATATATTTT. Translating gives CASSGAGEPSGNTIYF.

The CDR3 loop reads CASSRLLAGGLTDTQYF. For the CDR3, the DNA is TGCGCCAGCAGCCGACTACTAGCGGGGGGCCTCACAGATACGCAGTATTTT. V and J are TRBV4-3 and TRBJ2-3; 12 bases match TRBD2. V gave up 4 bases and J gave up 2 bases; unmatched junction bases: 7. The CDR3 has 17 amino acids. Looked up from germline, CDR1 is LGHNA and CDR2 is YSLEER.

This clonotype was detected only a few times. V and J are TRBV6-1 and TRBJ1-2; D unclear. The CDR3 covers 14 residues. In germline, CDR1 is MNHNS, CDR2 SASEGT. V lost 5 bases, J lost 3 bases, and 13 bases lay in between. The DNA for the CDR3 is TGTGCCAGCAGTCCGAACTTTGGGCACTATGGCTACACCTTC. Residues: CASSPNFGHYGYTF.

This clonotype was observed a few times. The chain recombines TRBV7-9 with TRBJ2-5; 8 bases map to TRBD1. Germline trimming cut 3 bases from V and 5 bases from J; bases unmatched to any gene: 8. From germline, CDR1 is SEHNR and CDR2 FQNEAQ (reference sequence). The CDR3 totals 15 residues. The CDR3: CASSFGGQVLETQYF. The CDR3 DNA follows: TGTGCCAGCAGCTTCGGGGGACAGGTCTTGGAGACCCAGTACTTC.

This clonotype was picked up many times. This chain connects TRBV12-3 or TRBV12-4 to TRBJ2-1, with 9 positions matching TRBD2. CDR3 length: 18 amino acids. The junction had 13 bases not matched to a gene; V was cut back by 7 bases and J by 0 bases. CDR3 protein: CASIGALLAGPSYNEQFF. The CDR3 DNA sequence: TGTGCCAGCATTGGGGCCCTTCTAGCGGGGCCCTCCTACAATGAGCAGTTCTTC.

The chain couples TRBV28 to TRBJ2-5; 7 bases are shared with TRBD1. The CDR3 covers 15 residues. V lost 6 bases to trimming and J lost 5 bases; unmatched junction nucleotides: 12. Germline CDR1 MDHEN, CDR2 SYDVKM. The CDR3 DNA sequence: TGTGCCAGCAGGGAGACAGGGTCAGGGGTGGAGACCCAGTACTTC. Encoded protein: CASRETGSGVETQYF. Looking up the rest from reference TRBV28 and TRBJ2-5 gives the full variable domain: DVKVTQSSRYLVKRTGEKVFLECVQDMDHENMFWYRQDPGLGLRLIYFSYDVKMKEKGDIPEGYSVSREKKERFSLILESASTNQTSMYLCASRETGSGVETQYFGPGTRLLVL.

This clonotype has only a few counts. The chain is built from TRBV3-1 and TRBJ1-1; perhaps TRBD1 as D (5 bases). V was pared by 1 base and J by 4 bases, with 10 bases between. Per germline, CDR1 LGHDT and CDR2 YNNKEL (reference sequence). The CDR3 runs to 14 residues. As DNA, the CDR3 is TGTGCCAGCAGCCAAGCCGCCAGGGCCACTGAAGCTTTCTTT. Its translation is CASSQAARATEAFF. Based on the CDR3 plus reference TRBV3-1 and TRBJ1-1, the full variable domain is DTAVSQTPKYLVTQMGNDKSIKCEQNLGHDTMYWYKQDSKKFLKIMFSYNNKELIINETVPNRFSPKSPDKAHLNLHINSLELGDSAVYFCASSQAARATEAFFGQGTRLTVV.

The rearrangement links TRBV11-2 to TRBJ2-1; D is unclear. Trimming left V 5 bases short and J 9 bases short, with 26 bases between. Germline CDR1 and CDR2: SGHAT and FQNNGV. The CDR3 contains 17 residues. CDR3 DNA sequence: TGTGCCAGCAGCGCTCCACTTAGCCGTCCCGGTGTAGGTGAGCAGTTCTTC. Residues: CASSAPLSRPGVGEQFF.

This clonotype was seen more than once but under ten times. The V and J genes are TRBV20-1 and TRBJ2-3; D call uncertain. Per germline, CDR1 DFQATT and CDR2 SNEGSKA (reference sequence). The V gene lost 5 bases and the J gene lost 1 base, with 13 bases spanning the gap. The CDR3 runs 14 residues. In DNA, the CDR3 is TGCAGTGCTGGGCCTAAACATCGCACAGATACGCAGTATTTT. It encodes CSAGPKHRTDTQYF.